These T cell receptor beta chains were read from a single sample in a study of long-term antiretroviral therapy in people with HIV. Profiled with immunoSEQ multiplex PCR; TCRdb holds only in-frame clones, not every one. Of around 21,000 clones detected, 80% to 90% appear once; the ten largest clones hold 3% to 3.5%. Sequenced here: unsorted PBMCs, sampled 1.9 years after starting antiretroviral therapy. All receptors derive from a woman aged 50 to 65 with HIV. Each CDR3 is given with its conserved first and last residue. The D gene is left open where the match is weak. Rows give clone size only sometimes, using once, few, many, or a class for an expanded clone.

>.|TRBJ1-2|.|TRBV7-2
CASSSATGGYGYTF
TGTGCCAGCAGCTCAGCAACGGGGGGCTATGGCTACACCTTC
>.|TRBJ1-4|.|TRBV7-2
CASSFPNEKLFF
TGTGCCAGCAGCTTCCCAAATGAAAAACTGTTTTTT
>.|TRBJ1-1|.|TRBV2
CASSERQMNTEAFF
TGTGCCAGCAGTGAGAGGCAGATGAACACTGAAGCTTTCTTT
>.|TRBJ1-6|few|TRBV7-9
CASSLGMDSPLHF
TGTGCCAGCAGCTTAGGAATGGATTCACCCCTCCACTTT
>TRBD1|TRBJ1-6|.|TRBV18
CASSRQGGTAVYNSPLHF
TGTGCCAGCTCACGCCAGGGTGGGACAGCTGTCTATAATTCACCCCTCCACTTT
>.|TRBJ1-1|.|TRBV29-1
CSAEGPLQRMNTEAFF
TGCAGCGCCGAGGGTCCCTTGCAACGAATGAACACTGAAGCTTTCTTT
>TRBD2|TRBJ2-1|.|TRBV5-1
CASAGVAGGSGYNEQFF
TGCGCCAGCGCGGGGGTGGCTGGGGGATCGGGGTACAATGAGCAGTTCTTC
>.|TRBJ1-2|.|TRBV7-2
CASSYRTEGGSYTF
TGTGCCAGCAGCTACAGGACAGAAGGTGGCAGCTACACCTTC
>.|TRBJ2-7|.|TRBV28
CASNRAPYEQYF
TGTGCCAGCAACAGGGCCCCCTACGAGCAGTACTTC
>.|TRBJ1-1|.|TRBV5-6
CASSLRGTEAFF
TGTGCCAGCAGCCTGAGGGGTACTGAAGCTTTCTTT
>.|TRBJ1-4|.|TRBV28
CASLHPATNEKLFF
TGTGCCAGTCTTCACCCAGCAACTAATGAAAAACTGTTTTTT
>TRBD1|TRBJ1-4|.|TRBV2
CASGGQAGEKLFF
TGTGCCAGCGGGGGACAGGCCGGCGAAAAACTGTTTTTT
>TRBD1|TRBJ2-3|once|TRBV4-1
CASSQDHKWGQGTDTQYF
TGCGCCAGCAGCCAAGATCACAAATGGGGACAGGGAACAGATACGCAGTATTTT
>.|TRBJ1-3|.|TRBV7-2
CASSLGAGYGNTIYF
TGTGCCAGCAGCTTAGGGGCAGGGTACGGAAACACCATATATTTT
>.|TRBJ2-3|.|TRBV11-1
CASSFEGADTQYF
TGTGCCAGCAGCTTTGAAGGGGCAGATACGCAGTATTTT
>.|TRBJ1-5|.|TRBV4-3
CASSQAPRGAGNQPQHF
TGCGCCAGCAGCCAAGCGCCTCGAGGGGCGGGCAATCAGCCCCAGCATTTT
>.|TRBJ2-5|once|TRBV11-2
CASSFGQTLQETQYF
TGTGCCAGCAGCTTCGGGCAAACCCTCCAGGAGACCCAGTACTTC
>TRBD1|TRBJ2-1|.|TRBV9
CASSVGGTGKNEQFF
TGTGCCAGCAGCGTAGGAGGGACAGGGAAAAATGAGCAGTTCTTC
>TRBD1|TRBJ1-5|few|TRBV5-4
CASSFGTGPNQPQHF
TGTGCCAGCAGCTTTGGGACAGGACCTAATCAGCCCCAGCATTTT
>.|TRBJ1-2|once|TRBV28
CATYLGRHKGYTF
TGTGCCACCTACCTGGGACGGCATAAAGGCTACACCTTC
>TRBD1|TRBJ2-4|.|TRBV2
CASSLQGQGGNIQYF
TGTGCCAGCTCGCTCCAGGGACAGGGCGGAAACATTCAGTACTTC
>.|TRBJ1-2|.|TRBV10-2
CATVDSRGGYTF
TGCGCCACCGTCGACTCTCGGGGTGGCTACACCTTC
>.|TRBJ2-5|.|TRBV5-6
CASSSTDGDRQETQYF
TGTGCCAGCAGCTCAACAGACGGTGACCGACAAGAGACCCAGTACTTC
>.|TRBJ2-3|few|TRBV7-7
CASSLGRRALDTQYF
TGTGCCAGCAGCTTAGGGCGGAGAGCGCTGGATACGCAGTATTTT
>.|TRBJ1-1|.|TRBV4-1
CARYRVAEAFF
TGCGCCAGATACAGGGTGGCTGAAGCTTTCTTT
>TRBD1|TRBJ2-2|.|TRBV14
CASSLRQGNTGELFF
TGTGCCAGCAGCTTACGACAGGGGAACACCGGGGAGCTGTTTTTT
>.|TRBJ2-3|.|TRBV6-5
CASSYFWGPGAQYF
TGTGCCAGCAGTTACTTTTGGGGTCCGGGTGCGCAGTATTTT
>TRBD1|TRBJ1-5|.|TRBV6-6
CASSLRQGSEQPQHF
TGTGCCAGCAGTCTACGACAGGGGTCAGAACAGCCCCAGCATTTT
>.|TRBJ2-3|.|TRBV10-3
CAISAMNTQYF
TGTGCCATCAGTGCAATGAATACGCAGTATTTT
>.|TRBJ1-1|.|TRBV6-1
CASSETGTEAFF
TGTGCCAGCAGTGAAACAGGGACTGAAGCTTTCTTT
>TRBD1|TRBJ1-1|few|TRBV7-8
CASSRDRVHTEAFF
TGTGCCAGCAGCCGGGACAGGGTCCACACTGAAGCTTTCTTT
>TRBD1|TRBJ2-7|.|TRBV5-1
CASSLDRGHEQYF
TGCGCCAGCAGCTTGGACAGGGGCCACGAGCAGTACTTC
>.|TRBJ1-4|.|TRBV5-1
CATRTDPDEKLFF
TGCGCCACCAGGACAGATCCTGATGAAAAACTGTTTTTT
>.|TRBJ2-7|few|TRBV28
CASSTTGPFPYEQYF
TGTGCCAGCAGCACCACGGGCCCTTTCCCTTACGAGCAGTACTTC
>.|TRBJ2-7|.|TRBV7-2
CASSSSTGFSYEQYF
TGTGCCAGCAGCTCATCGACAGGATTCTCCTACGAGCAGTACTTC
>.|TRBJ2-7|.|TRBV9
CASSGSSYEQYF
TGTGCCAGCAGCGGATCTAGTTACGAGCAGTACTTC